These T cell receptor beta chains were read from a single sample in a study of blood T cell repertoires in COVID-19. The data were produced by immunoSEQ multiplex PCR, yet TCRdb's version contains in-frame clones alone and is incomplete. The data show roughly 330,000 clones, 70% to 90% seen once. The sample taken for sequencing was PBMCs or T cells enriched from blood (not recorded which). The receptors shown here come from a woman in her twenties or thirties who had recovered from COVID-19. Each CDR3 is given with its conserved first and last residue. D genes are given only for firm matches. A clone size is listed for some rows: how often the clone was seen (once, few, many), or a class if it is expanded.

abundance: .; v_gene: TRBV3-1/TRBV3-2; j_gene: TRBJ2-3; d_gene: TRBD2; CDR3nt: TGTGCCAGCAGCCATCTTAGCGGGAGCAGCACAGATACGCAGTATTTT; CDR3aa: CASSHLSGSSTDTQYF
abundance: once; v_gene: TRBV19; j_gene: TRBJ1-5; d_gene: .; CDR3nt: TGTGCCAGTAGTATGGCGGGGGGGAATAGCAATCAGCCCCAGCATTTT; CDR3aa: CASSMAGGNSNQPQHF
abundance: .; v_gene: TRBV30; j_gene: TRBJ1-1; d_gene: .; CDR3nt: TGTGCCAATTCGGGAAAGAACACTGAAGCTTTCTTT; CDR3aa: CANSGKNTEAFF
abundance: .; v_gene: TRBV19; j_gene: TRBJ1-2; d_gene: .; CDR3nt: TGTGCCAGTAGGTTGGACAGCTCCTATGGCTACACCTTC; CDR3aa: CASRLDSSYGYTF
abundance: few; v_gene: TRBV7-9; j_gene: TRBJ2-2; d_gene: TRBD1; CDR3nt: TGTGCCAGCCGGACAGGGACCACCGGGGAGCTGTTTTTT; CDR3aa: CASRTGTTGELFF
abundance: .; v_gene: TRBV4-1; j_gene: TRBJ1-1; d_gene: TRBD1; CDR3nt: TGCGCCAGCAGCCGAATTCCTACAGGGGGGAACACTGAAGCTTTCTTT; CDR3aa: CASSRIPTGGNTEAFF
abundance: .; v_gene: TRBV28; j_gene: TRBJ2-7; d_gene: .; CDR3nt: TGTGCCAGCAGCACCACCCCGGCCGGGAGCGAGCAGTACTTC; CDR3aa: CASSTTPAGSEQYF
abundance: few; v_gene: TRBV30; j_gene: TRBJ2-7; d_gene: TRBD1; CDR3nt: TGTGCCTGGAGTCCCGACAGGGGGTACGAGCAGTACTTC; CDR3aa: CAWSPDRGYEQYF
abundance: .; v_gene: TRBV19; j_gene: TRBJ1-1; d_gene: .; CDR3nt: TGTGCCAGTTCCCCAGTGTTGGGGGGCACTGAAGCTTTCTTT; CDR3aa: CASSPVLGGTEAFF
abundance: once; v_gene: TRBV6-5; j_gene: TRBJ1-2; d_gene: .; CDR3nt: TGTGCCAGCAGCGGACTGAACTATGGCTACACCTTC; CDR3aa: CASSGLNYGYTF
abundance: .; v_gene: TRBV11-2; j_gene: TRBJ1-2; d_gene: TRBD1; CDR3nt: TGTGCCAGCAGCTTAGTAGGGGGCGGTGCGGCTAACTATGGCTACACCTTC; CDR3aa: CASSLVGGGAANYGYTF
abundance: .; v_gene: TRBV5-1; j_gene: TRBJ1-4; d_gene: .; CDR3nt: TGCGCCAGCAGCTTGGGTGGGGGCAGCCGGCCCGAAAAACTGTTTTTT; CDR3aa: CASSLGGGSRPEKLFF
abundance: few; v_gene: TRBV7-9; j_gene: TRBJ1-3; d_gene: .; CDR3nt: TGTGCCAGCAGCTTAGTCGGGGAGGGAAACACCATATATTTT; CDR3aa: CASSLVGEGNTIYF
abundance: many; v_gene: TRBV29-1; j_gene: TRBJ2-7; d_gene: .; CDR3nt: TGCAGCGTTGGGTACTCCGAACCCTACGAGCAGTACTTC; CDR3aa: CSVGYSEPYEQYF
abundance: once; v_gene: TRBV25-1; j_gene: TRBJ1-2; d_gene: .; CDR3nt: TGTGCCAGCAGTATCGGGGGGCGGGATGGCTACACCTTC; CDR3aa: CASSIGGRDGYTF
abundance: .; v_gene: TRBV9; j_gene: TRBJ1-1; d_gene: TRBD1; CDR3nt: TGTGCCAGCAGCGGGAGACAGGGGGCTCGATCTGAAGCTTTCTTT; CDR3aa: CASSGRQGARSEAFF
abundance: .; v_gene: TRBV6-2/TRBV6-3; j_gene: TRBJ1-4; d_gene: .; CDR3nt: TGTGCCAGCAGTTACGCCCAATCTACAACTAATGAAAAACTGTTTTTT; CDR3aa: CASSYAQSTTNEKLFF
abundance: once; v_gene: TRBV6-2/TRBV6-3; j_gene: TRBJ2-3; d_gene: .; CDR3nt: TGTGCCAGCAGTTATCAGTGGACTTACACAGATACGCAGTATTTT; CDR3aa: CASSYQWTYTDTQYF
abundance: .; v_gene: TRBV2; j_gene: TRBJ1-5; d_gene: TRBD1; CDR3nt: TGTGCCAGCAGCACCGGACAGGGACTTCAGCCCCAGCATTTT; CDR3aa: CASSTGQGLQPQHF
abundance: .; v_gene: TRBV6-2/TRBV6-3; j_gene: TRBJ2-2; d_gene: .; CDR3nt: TGTGCCAGCAGTTACCCCCCGCTAGTGCTGAGCACCGGGGAGCTGTTTTTT; CDR3aa: CASSYPPLVLSTGELFF
abundance: once; v_gene: TRBV3-1/TRBV3-2; j_gene: TRBJ1-1; d_gene: TRBD1; CDR3nt: TGTGCCAGCAGCCAAGATGGGGGGACAGGGTCTCCTGAAGCTTTCTTT; CDR3aa: CASSQDGGTGSPEAFF
abundance: .; v_gene: TRBV5-1; j_gene: TRBJ2-7; d_gene: .; CDR3nt: TGCGCCAGCAGCTTGGGACCGGGAGGGGACAGGGTCTACGAGCAGTACTTC; CDR3aa: CASSLGPGGDRVYEQYF
abundance: .; v_gene: TRBV2; j_gene: TRBJ1-2; d_gene: .; CDR3nt: TGTGCCAGTTCACCGGGACAAACAAGCTATGGCTACACCTTC; CDR3aa: CASSPGQTSYGYTF
abundance: .; v_gene: TRBV5-1; j_gene: TRBJ1-4; d_gene: TRBD1; CDR3nt: TGCGCCAGCAGCCCCGGCAGGGGGCCAACTAATGAAAAACTGTTTTTT; CDR3aa: CASSPGRGPTNEKLFF
abundance: .; v_gene: TRBV5-1; j_gene: TRBJ1-2; d_gene: TRBD1; CDR3nt: TGCGCCAGTAAACAGGGGGGCCTCGACTATGGCTACACCTTC; CDR3aa: CASKQGGLDYGYTF
abundance: .; v_gene: TRBV6-5; j_gene: TRBJ2-1; d_gene: TRBD2; CDR3nt: TGTGCCAGCAGTTACCGACTAGCGGGGGGGCCGAATGAGCAGTTCTTC; CDR3aa: CASSYRLAGGPNEQFF
abundance: .; v_gene: TRBV7-2; j_gene: TRBJ1-2; d_gene: TRBD1; CDR3nt: TGTGCCAGCAGCTTGGGACAGCTTAACTATGGCTACACCTTC; CDR3aa: CASSLGQLNYGYTF
abundance: .; v_gene: TRBV4-2; j_gene: TRBJ1-5; d_gene: TRBD1; CDR3nt: TGTGCCAGCAGCCAACCGGGACAGGGTTATCAGCCCCAGCATTTT; CDR3aa: CASSQPGQGYQPQHF
abundance: once; v_gene: TRBV29-1; j_gene: TRBJ1-1; d_gene: TRBD1; CDR3nt: TGCAGCGTTGCCGGGACAGCGAACACTGAAGCTTTCTTT; CDR3aa: CSVAGTANTEAFF
abundance: .; v_gene: TRBV9; j_gene: TRBJ1-2; d_gene: .; CDR3nt: TGTGCCAGCAGCGTAGGGACACAGGACAACTATGGCTACACCTTC; CDR3aa: CASSVGTQDNYGYTF
abundance: once; v_gene: TRBV6-5; j_gene: TRBJ1-2; d_gene: .; CDR3nt: TGTGCCAGCAGGACTGGAGGGCAGCGGTCTTATGGCTACACCTTC; CDR3aa: CASRTGGQRSYGYTF
abundance: .; v_gene: TRBV7-6; j_gene: TRBJ2-2; d_gene: .; CDR3nt: TGTGCCAGCAGCCTACAGGGAGCGAACACCGGGGAGCTGTCCTTT; CDR3aa: CASSLQGANTGELSF
abundance: .; v_gene: TRBV2; j_gene: TRBJ2-7; d_gene: .; CDR3nt: TGTGCCAGCAGTGCCGGAGTTTGGCTGATATCCTACGAGCAGTACTTC; CDR3aa: CASSAGVWLISYEQYF
abundance: once; v_gene: TRBV28; j_gene: TRBJ2-1; d_gene: TRBD1; CDR3nt: TGTGCCAGCAGGATTCCGGGACAGTCCTACAATGAGCAGTTCTTC; CDR3aa: CASRIPGQSYNEQFF
abundance: once; v_gene: TRBV5-5; j_gene: TRBJ1-2; d_gene: .; CDR3nt: TGTGCCAGCAGCTTGGTGTCCAGGGAGGACTATGGCTACACCTTC; CDR3aa: CASSLVSREDYGYTF
abundance: .; v_gene: TRBV5-5; j_gene: TRBJ2-3; d_gene: TRBD2; CDR3nt: TGTGCCAGCAGCTCTCTCCCCGGACTAGCGGGGGGGCCGGGCGGTGATACGCAGTATTTT; CDR3aa: CASSSLPGLAGGPGGDTQYF
abundance: .; v_gene: TRBV20-1; j_gene: TRBJ1-4; d_gene: TRBD1; CDR3nt: TGCAGTGCTAGAGTAGGGACAGTCGGGAGCTTT; CDR3aa: CSARVGTVGSF
abundance: .; v_gene: TRBV13; j_gene: TRBJ2-7; d_gene: .; CDR3nt: TGTGCCAGCAGCTTAGGCGGGGAGTACGAGCAGTACTTC; CDR3aa: CASSLGGEYEQYF
abundance: .; v_gene: TRBV5-1; j_gene: TRBJ1-2; d_gene: .; CDR3nt: TGCGCCAGCAGCTTGGAAGGGGGGGATGGCTACACCTTC; CDR3aa: CASSLEGGDGYTF
abundance: .; v_gene: TRBV7-2; j_gene: TRBJ2-1; d_gene: TRBD2; CDR3nt: TGTGCCAGCAGCTTCAGCGGGGGTGACAATGAGCAGTTCTTC; CDR3aa: CASSFSGGDNEQFF
abundance: .; v_gene: TRBV2; j_gene: TRBJ1-5; d_gene: .; CDR3nt: TGTGCCAGCAGGGGGACACTACGGAGCAATCAGCCCCAGCATTTT; CDR3aa: CASRGTLRSNQPQHF
abundance: .; v_gene: TRBV29-1; j_gene: TRBJ2-7; d_gene: TRBD2; CDR3nt: TGCAGCGTTGAAGGACTAGCGGGGGGAATGAACGAGCAGTACTTC; CDR3aa: CSVEGLAGGMNEQYF
abundance: .; v_gene: TRBV2; j_gene: TRBJ1-2; d_gene: .; CDR3nt: TGTGCCAGCAGTGAAGGGGCCAGGGAAAACTATGGCTACACCTTC; CDR3aa: CASSEGARENYGYTF
abundance: .; v_gene: TRBV9; j_gene: TRBJ2-1; d_gene: TRBD1; CDR3nt: TGTGCCAGCAGCGAGACAGGGGGCTCCTACAATGAGCAGTTCTTC; CDR3aa: CASSETGGSYNEQFF
abundance: .; v_gene: TRBV2; j_gene: TRBJ2-1; d_gene: TRBD1; CDR3nt: TGTGCCGGACGACAGGGTGTAGGTGAGCAGTTCTTC; CDR3aa: CAGRQGVGEQFF
abundance: .; v_gene: TRBV19; j_gene: TRBJ1-6; d_gene: .; CDR3nt: TGTGCCAGTAGCTCCGCAGGGCCCTATAATTCACCCCTCCACTTT; CDR3aa: CASSSAGPYNSPLHF
abundance: many; v_gene: TRBV5-4; j_gene: TRBJ1-1; d_gene: TRBD1; CDR3nt: TGTGCCAGCAGCTCCCTGGACAGGGGAGATGAAGCTTTCTTT; CDR3aa: CASSSLDRGDEAFF
abundance: .; v_gene: TRBV10-3; j_gene: TRBJ2-1; d_gene: TRBD2; CDR3nt: TGTGCCATCAGTGCCGGGACTAGCGGGGGGTCCAATGAGCAGTTCTTC; CDR3aa: CAISAGTSGGSNEQFF
abundance: .; v_gene: TRBV5-1; j_gene: TRBJ1-1; d_gene: .; CDR3nt: TGCGCCAGCAGCTTGGTCGGGGAAGGAACTGAAGCTTTCTTT; CDR3aa: CASSLVGEGTEAFF
abundance: .; v_gene: TRBV7-9; j_gene: TRBJ2-1; d_gene: TRBD1; CDR3nt: TGTGCCAGTACGGGACAGGGGACCTACAATGAGCAGTTCTTC; CDR3aa: CASTGQGTYNEQFF
abundance: .; v_gene: TRBV10-3; j_gene: TRBJ2-3; d_gene: TRBD2; CDR3nt: TGTGCCAGCCAGCGGGGGAGCACAGATACGCAGTATTTT; CDR3aa: CASQRGSTDTQYF
abundance: .; v_gene: TRBV5-6; j_gene: TRBJ2-1; d_gene: TRBD1; CDR3nt: TGTGCCAGCAGCGCTACAGGGGGCGAGATAGATGAGCAGTTCTTC; CDR3aa: CASSATGGEIDEQFF
abundance: few; v_gene: TRBV11-2; j_gene: TRBJ2-7; d_gene: TRBD1; CDR3nt: TGTGCCAGCAGCTCCTGGGACAGGGGCCACGAGCAGTACTTC; CDR3aa: CASSSWDRGHEQYF
abundance: .; v_gene: TRBV25-1; j_gene: TRBJ2-7; d_gene: .; CDR3nt: TGTGCCAGCAGTGAAGCCTTCAGGGGGGACAGCTCCTACGAGCAGTACTTC; CDR3aa: CASSEAFRGDSSYEQYF
abundance: .; v_gene: TRBV24-1; j_gene: TRBJ2-5; d_gene: .; CDR3nt: TGTGCCACCAGTGATTCCCCCCACCGGGGGGAGACCCAGTACTTC; CDR3aa: CATSDSPHRGETQYF
abundance: .; v_gene: TRBV5-4; j_gene: TRBJ1-3; d_gene: .; CDR3nt: TGTGCCAGCAGCTTGGCAGGGATTGACGGAAACACCATATATTTT; CDR3aa: CASSLAGIDGNTIYF
abundance: .; v_gene: TRBV5-1; j_gene: TRBJ2-2; d_gene: TRBD1; CDR3nt: TGCGCCAGCAGCCAGCAGGGGGCCCAAACCACCGGGGAGCTGTTTTTT; CDR3aa: CASSQQGAQTTGELFF
abundance: .; v_gene: TRBV9; j_gene: TRBJ1-1; d_gene: .; CDR3nt: TGTGCCAGCAGCGTAGTCAGTTCGAACACTGAAGCTTTCTTT; CDR3aa: CASSVVSSNTEAFF
abundance: .; v_gene: TRBV7-9; j_gene: TRBJ2-5; d_gene: .; CDR3nt: TGTGCCAGCAGCTTACGGTCGACAGGCGCCCAAGAGACCCAGTACTTC; CDR3aa: CASSLRSTGAQETQYF